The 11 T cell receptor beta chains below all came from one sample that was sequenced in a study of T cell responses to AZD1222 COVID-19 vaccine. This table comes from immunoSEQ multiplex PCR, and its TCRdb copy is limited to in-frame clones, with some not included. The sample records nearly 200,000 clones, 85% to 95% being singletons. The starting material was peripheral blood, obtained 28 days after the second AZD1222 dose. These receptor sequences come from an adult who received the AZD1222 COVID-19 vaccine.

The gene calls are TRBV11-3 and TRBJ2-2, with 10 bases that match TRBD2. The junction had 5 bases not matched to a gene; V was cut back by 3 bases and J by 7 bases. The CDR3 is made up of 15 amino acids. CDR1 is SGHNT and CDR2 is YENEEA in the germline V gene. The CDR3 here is CASSLVAGGVGELFF. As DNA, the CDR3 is TGTGCCAGCAGCTTGGTAGCGGGGGGAGTCGGGGAGCTGTTTTTT.

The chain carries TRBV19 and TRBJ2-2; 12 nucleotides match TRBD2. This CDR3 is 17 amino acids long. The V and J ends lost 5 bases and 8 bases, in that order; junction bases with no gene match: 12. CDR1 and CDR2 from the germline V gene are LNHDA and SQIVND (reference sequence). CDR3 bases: TGTGCCAGTAGTCATAGGCGGACTAGCGGGACCCCAGGGGAGCTGTTTTTT. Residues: CASSHRRTSGTPGELFF.

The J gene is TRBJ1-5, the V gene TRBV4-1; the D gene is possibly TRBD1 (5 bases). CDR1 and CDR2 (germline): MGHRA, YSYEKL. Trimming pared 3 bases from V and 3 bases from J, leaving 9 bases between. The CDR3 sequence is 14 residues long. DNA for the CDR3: TGCGCCAGCAGCCATTCAGGGACCAATCAGCCCCAGCATTTT. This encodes CASSHSGTNQPQHF.

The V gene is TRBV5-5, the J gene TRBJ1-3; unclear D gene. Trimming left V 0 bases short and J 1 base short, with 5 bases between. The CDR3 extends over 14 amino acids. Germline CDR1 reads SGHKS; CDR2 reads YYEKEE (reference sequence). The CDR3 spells CASSLGQSGNTIYF. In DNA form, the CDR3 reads TGTGCCAGCAGCTTGGGTCAATCTGGAAACACCATATATTTT.

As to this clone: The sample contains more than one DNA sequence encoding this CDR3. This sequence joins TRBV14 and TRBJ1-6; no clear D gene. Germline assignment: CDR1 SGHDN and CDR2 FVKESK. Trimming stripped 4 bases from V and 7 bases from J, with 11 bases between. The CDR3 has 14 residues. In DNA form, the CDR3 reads TGTGCCAGCAGCCCGAGGACGGGGAATTCACCCCTCCACTTT. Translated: CASSPRTGNSPLHF.

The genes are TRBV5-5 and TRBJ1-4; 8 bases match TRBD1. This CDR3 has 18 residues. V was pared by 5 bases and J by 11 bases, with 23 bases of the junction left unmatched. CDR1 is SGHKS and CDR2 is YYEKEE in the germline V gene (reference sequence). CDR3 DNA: TGTGCCAGCAGTGGGGGCGGAGACAGGGGACCTAATTGGAGGAAACTGTTTTTT. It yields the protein CASSGGGDRGPNWRKLFF.

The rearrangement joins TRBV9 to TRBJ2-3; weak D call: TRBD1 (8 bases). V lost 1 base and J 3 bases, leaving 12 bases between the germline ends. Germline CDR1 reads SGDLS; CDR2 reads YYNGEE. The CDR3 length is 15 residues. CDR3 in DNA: TGTGCCAGCAGCGTATTACAGGGGGGGACAGATACGCAGTATTTT. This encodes CASSVLQGGTDTQYF.

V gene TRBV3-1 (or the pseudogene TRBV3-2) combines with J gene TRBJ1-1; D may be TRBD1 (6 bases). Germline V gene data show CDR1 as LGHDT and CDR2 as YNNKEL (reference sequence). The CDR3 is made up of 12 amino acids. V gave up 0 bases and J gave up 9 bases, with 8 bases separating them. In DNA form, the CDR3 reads TGTGCCAGCAGCCAAGAGGGGGGCAAAGCTTTCTTT. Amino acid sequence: CASSQEGGKAFF.

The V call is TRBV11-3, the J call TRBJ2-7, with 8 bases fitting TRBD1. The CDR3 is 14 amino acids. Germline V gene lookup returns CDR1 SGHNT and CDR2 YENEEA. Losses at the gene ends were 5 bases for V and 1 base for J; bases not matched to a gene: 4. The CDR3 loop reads CASSTGTGSYEQYF. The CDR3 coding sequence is TGTGCCAGCAGCACCGGGACAGGTTCCTACGAGCAGTACTTC.

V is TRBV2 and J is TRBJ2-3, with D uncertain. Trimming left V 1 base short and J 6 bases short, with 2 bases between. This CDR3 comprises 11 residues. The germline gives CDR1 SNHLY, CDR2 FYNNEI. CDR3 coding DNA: TGTGCCAGCAGTGAAGGTGATACGCAGTATTTT. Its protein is CASSEGDTQYF.

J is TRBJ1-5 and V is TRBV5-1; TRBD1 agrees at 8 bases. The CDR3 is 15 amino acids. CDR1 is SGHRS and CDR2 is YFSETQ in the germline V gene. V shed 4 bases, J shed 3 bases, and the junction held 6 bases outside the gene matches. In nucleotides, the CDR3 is TGCGCCAGCAGCCCTACGACAGGGGTCAATCAGCCCCAGCATTTT. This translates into CASSPTTGVNQPQHF.